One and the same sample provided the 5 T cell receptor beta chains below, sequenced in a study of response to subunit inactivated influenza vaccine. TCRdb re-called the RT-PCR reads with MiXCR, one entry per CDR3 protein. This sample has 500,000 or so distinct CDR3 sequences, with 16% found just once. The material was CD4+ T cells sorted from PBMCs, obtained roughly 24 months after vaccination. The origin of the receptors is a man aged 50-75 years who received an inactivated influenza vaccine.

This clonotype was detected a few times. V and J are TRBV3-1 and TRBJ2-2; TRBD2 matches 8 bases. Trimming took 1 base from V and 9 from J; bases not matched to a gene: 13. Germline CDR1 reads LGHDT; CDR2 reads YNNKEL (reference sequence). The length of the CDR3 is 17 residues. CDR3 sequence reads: CASSQAGRGGRSRELFF. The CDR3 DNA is TGTGCCAGCAGCCAAGCCGGTCGGGGGGGCAGATCCCGGGAGCTGTTTTTT.

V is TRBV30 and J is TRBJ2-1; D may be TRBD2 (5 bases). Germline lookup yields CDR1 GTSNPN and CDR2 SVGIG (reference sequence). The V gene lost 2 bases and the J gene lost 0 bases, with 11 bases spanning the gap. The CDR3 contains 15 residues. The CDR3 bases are TGTGCCTGGAGTCTCGGGGAGTACTCCTACAATGAGCAGTTCTTC. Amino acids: CAWSLGEYSYNEQFF.

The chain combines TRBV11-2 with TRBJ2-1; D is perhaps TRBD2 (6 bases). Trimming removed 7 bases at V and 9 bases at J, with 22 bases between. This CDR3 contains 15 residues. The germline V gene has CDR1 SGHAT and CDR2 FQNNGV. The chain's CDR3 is CASTGGPYPEGEQFF. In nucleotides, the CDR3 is TGTGCCAGCACTGGGGGACCCTACCCGGAGGGTGAGCAGTTCTTC.

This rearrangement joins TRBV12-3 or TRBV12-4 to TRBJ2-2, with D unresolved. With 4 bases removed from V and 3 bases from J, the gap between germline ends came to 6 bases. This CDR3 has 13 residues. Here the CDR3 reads CASSYYYTGELFF. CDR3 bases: TGTGCCAGCAGTTACTACTACACCGGGGAGCTGTTTTTT.

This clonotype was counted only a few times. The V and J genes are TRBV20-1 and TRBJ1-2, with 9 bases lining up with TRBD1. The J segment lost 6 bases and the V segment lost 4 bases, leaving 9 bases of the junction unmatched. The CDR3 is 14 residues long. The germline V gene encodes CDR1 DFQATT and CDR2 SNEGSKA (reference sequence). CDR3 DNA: TGCAGTGCTACCGAGGACAGGGGCTGGGATGGCTACACCTTC. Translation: CSATEDRGWDGYTF.